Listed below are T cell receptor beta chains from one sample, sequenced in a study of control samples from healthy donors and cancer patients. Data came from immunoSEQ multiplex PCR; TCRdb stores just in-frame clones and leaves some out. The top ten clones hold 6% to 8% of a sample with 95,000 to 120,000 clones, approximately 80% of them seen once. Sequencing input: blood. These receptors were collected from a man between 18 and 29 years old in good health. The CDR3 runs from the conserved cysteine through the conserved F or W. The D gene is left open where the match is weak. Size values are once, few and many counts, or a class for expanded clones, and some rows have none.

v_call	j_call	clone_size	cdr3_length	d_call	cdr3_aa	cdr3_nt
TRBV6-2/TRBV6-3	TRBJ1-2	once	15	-	CASSYNPPRLDGYTF	TGTGCCAGCAGTTACAATCCCCCCCGGTTGGATGGCTACACCTTC
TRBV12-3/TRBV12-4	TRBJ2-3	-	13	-	CASSFSGTDTQYF	TGTGCCAGCAGTTTCTCCGGCACAGATACGCAGTATTTT
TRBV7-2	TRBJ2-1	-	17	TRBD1	CASSLQTGKSSYNEQFF	TGTGCCAGCAGCTTACAGACAGGGAAAAGCTCCTACAATGAGCAGTTCTTC
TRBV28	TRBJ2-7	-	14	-	CASSLMGTQREQYF	TGTGCCAGCAGTTTAATGGGGACTCAGAGGGAGCAGTACTTC
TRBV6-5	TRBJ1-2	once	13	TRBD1	CASSRQGSDGYTF	TGTGCCAGCAGTCGACAGGGATCGGATGGCTACACCTTC
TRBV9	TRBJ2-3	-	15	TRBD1	CASSLGTGRTDTQYF	TGTGCCAGCAGCCTAGGGACAGGGAGGACAGATACGCAGTATTTT
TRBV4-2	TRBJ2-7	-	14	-	CASSQEQVSYEQYF	TGTGCCAGCAGCCAAGAACAGGTCTCCTACGAGCAGTACTTC
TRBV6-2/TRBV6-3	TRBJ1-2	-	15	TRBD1	CASSYLQGAWNGYTF	TGTGCCAGCAGTTATCTACAGGGGGCATGGAATGGCTACACCTTC
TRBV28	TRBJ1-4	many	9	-	CARVLGLFF	TGTGCCAGGGTCTTAGGACTGTTTTTT
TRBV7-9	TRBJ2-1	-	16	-	CASSPYGGSSYNEQFF	TGTGCCAGCAGCCCTTATGGGGGCAGCTCCTACAATGAGCAGTTCTTC
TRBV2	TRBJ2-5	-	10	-	CASSGETQYF	TGTGCCAGCAGTGGGGAGACCCAGTACTTC
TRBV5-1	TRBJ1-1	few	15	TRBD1	CASSGKTGGNTEAFF	TGCGCCAGCAGCGGCAAGACAGGGGGAAACACTGAAGCTTTCTTT
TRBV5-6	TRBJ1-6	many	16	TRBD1	CASSFYSGGENSPLHF	TGTGCCAGCAGCTTCTATTCAGGGGGGGAGAATTCACCCCTCCACTTT
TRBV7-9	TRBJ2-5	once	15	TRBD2	CASSLSGGLQETQYF	TGTGCCAGCAGCTTGAGCGGGGGGCTTCAAGAGACCCAGTACTTC
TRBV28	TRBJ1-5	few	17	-	CASKRITGGNSNQPQHF	TGTGCCAGCAAAAGAATAACAGGCGGGAATAGCAATCAGCCCCAGCATTTT
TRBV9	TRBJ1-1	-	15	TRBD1	CASSVDKGALTEAFF	TGTGCCAGCAGCGTAGATAAGGGGGCGTTGACTGAAGCTTTCTTT
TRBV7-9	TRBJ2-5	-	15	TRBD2	CASSSTSGVQETQYF	TGTGCCAGCAGTTCAACTAGCGGGGTACAAGAGACCCAGTACTTC
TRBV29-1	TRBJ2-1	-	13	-	CSVVSGGQGEQFF	TGCAGCGTTGTTTCTGGGGGCCAGGGTGAGCAGTTCTTC
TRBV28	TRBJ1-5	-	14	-	CASTYRLGNQPQHF	TGTGCCAGCACCTACAGGCTGGGAAATCAGCCCCAGCATTTT
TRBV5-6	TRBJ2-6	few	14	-	CASSWVSGANVLTF	TGTGCCAGCAGCTGGGTCTCTGGGGCCAACGTCCTGACTTTC
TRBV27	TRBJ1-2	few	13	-	CASSLRLNYGYTF	TGTGCCAGCAGTTTAAGGTTGAACTATGGCTACACCTTC
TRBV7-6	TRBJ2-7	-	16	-	CASSHNLGASPYEQYF	TGTGCCAGCAGCCACAATTTGGGGGCTTCCCCCTACGAGCAGTACTTC
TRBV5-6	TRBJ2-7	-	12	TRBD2	CASSRGVYEQYF	TGTGCCAGCAGCCGGGGGGTGTACGAGCAGTACTTC
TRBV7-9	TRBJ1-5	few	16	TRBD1	CASSGGTAYSNQPQHF	TGTGCCAGCAGCGGGGGGACAGCGTATAGCAATCAGCCCCAGCATTTT
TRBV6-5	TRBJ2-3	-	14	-	CASSRGPDTDTQYF	TGTGCCAGCAGTAGGGGACCCGACACAGATACGCAGTATTTT
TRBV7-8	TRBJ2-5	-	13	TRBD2	CASSPREVETQYF	TGTGCCAGCAGCCCCCGGGAGGTGGAGACCCAGTACTTC
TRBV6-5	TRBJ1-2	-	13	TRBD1	CASTGDRNYGYTF	TGTGCCAGCACTGGGGACAGGAACTATGGCTACACCTTC
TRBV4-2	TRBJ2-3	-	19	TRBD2	CASSQEGAGGPTSTDTQYF	TGTGCCAGCAGCCAAGAAGGAGCGGGGGGGCCTACTAGCACAGATACGCAGTATTTT
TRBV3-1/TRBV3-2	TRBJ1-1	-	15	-	CASSQGFWMNTEAFF	TGTGCCAGCAGCCAAGGGTTTTGGATGAACACTGAAGCTTTCTTT
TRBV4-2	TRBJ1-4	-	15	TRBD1	CASSHAGTGREKLFF	TGTGCCAGCAGCCATGCCGGGACAGGACGAGAAAAACTGTTTTTT
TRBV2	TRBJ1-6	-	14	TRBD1	CASRGTGGNSPLHF	TGTGCCAGCAGGGGGACAGGGGGAAATTCACCCCTCCACTTT
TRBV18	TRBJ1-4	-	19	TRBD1	CASSPRQGGVSSVSEKLFF	TGTGCCAGCTCACCCCGACAGGGCGGGGTGTCGAGTGTATCTGAAAAACTGTTTTTT
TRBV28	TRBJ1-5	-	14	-	CASSLGLAFQPQHF	TGTGCCAGCAGTTTGGGGTTAGCATTTCAGCCCCAGCATTTT
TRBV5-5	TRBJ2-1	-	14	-	CASRSGQSYNEQFF	TGTGCCAGCAGATCAGGACAGTCCTACAATGAGCAGTTCTTC
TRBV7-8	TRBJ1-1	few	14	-	CASSSHGGNTEAFF	TGTGCCAGCAGCTCCCACGGGGGGAACACTGAAGCTTTCTTT
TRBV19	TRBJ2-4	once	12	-	CASEGAKNIQYF	TGTGCCAGCGAAGGGGCCAAAAACATTCAGTACTTC
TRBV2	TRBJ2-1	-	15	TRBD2	CASKVQSGGYNEQFF	TGTGCCAGCAAAGTGCAGAGCGGGGGTTACAATGAGCAGTTCTTC
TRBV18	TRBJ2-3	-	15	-	CASSPPDRLTDTQYF	TGTGCCAGCTCTCCACCGGACAGATTAACAGATACGCAGTATTTT
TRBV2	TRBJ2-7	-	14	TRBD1	CASRGQGSSYEQYF	TGTGCCAGCAGGGGACAGGGGAGCTCCTACGAGCAGTACTTC
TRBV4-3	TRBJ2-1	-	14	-	CASSQEGWGNEQFF	TGCGCCAGCAGCCAAGAAGGGTGGGGTAATGAGCAGTTCTTC
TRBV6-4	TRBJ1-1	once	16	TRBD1	CASKSGDRLGDTEAFF	TGTGCCAGCAAGTCGGGGGACAGACTTGGGGACACTGAAGCTTTCTTT
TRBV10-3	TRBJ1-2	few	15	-	CAITPEGGVGYGYTF	TGTGCCATCACCCCTGAGGGGGGAGTTGGCTATGGCTACACCTTC
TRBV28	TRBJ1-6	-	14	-	CASSPGPYNSPLHF	TGTGCCAGCAGCCCCGGCCCCTATAATTCACCCCTCCACTTT
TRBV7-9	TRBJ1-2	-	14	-	CASTNGEDIYGYTF	TGTGCCAGCACTAACGGGGAGGATATCTATGGCTACACCTTC
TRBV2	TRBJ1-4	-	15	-	CASRDVLTTNEKLFF	TGTGCCAGCAGAGACGTACTGACAACTAATGAAAAACTGTTTTTT
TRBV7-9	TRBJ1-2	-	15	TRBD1	CASSLKTGPNYGYTF	TGTGCCAGCAGCTTGAAGACAGGGCCGAACTATGGCTACACCTTC
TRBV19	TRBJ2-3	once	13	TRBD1	CASKGTGTDTQYF	TGTGCCAGTAAAGGGACAGGGACAGATACGCAGTATTTT
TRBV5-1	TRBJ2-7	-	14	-	CASSLTGTTYEQYF	TGCGCCAGCAGCTTGACCGGGACCACCTACGAGCAGTACTTC